This T cell receptor beta chain was captured by sequencing in a study of shared clonotypes between healthy human individuals. Overall study findings and caveats: Clonotypes shared by all four sorted-subset donors had higher generation probabilities than non-shared clonotypes.

In the naive CD8 group, cells lacked CD45RO and were positively selected for CCR7, so terminally differentiated effector memory CD45RA+ cells were left out. Here immunoSEQ multiplex PCR was the method, and the copy in TCRdb shows in-frame clones only, minus some. The data contain about 2.1 million clones, around 93% of them singletons. This CDR3 spans 15 amino acids. The germline V and J ends were trimmed by 3 bases and 0 bases, with 11 bases remaining between them. Germline V gives CDR1 MRHNA, CDR2 SNTAGT. Points on this clone: Its cognate antigen is unknown.

The source of this sequence is a man younger than 35 in good health. Some clones in this sample may be carry-over from other donors' samples. The chain couples TRBV6-4 to TRBJ1-1, with no clear D. Source material: naive CD8+ T cells from PBMCs. The CDR3 sequence: CASSDLSHMNTEAFF. CDR3 bases: TGTGCCAGCAGTGATTTGTCACACATGAACACTGAAGCTTTCTTT.